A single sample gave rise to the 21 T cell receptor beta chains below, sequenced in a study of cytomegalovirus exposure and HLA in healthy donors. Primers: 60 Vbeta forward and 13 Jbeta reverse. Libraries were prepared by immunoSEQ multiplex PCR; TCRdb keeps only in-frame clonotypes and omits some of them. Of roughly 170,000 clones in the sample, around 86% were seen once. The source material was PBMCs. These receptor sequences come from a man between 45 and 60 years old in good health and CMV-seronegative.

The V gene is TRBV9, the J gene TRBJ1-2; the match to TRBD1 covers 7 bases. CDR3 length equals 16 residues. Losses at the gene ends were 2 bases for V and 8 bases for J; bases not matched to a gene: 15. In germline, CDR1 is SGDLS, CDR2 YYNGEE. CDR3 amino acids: CASSVTGSTPSPGYTF. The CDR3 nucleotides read TGTGCCAGCAGCGTGACAGGGAGTACCCCGTCCCCCGGCTACACCTTC.

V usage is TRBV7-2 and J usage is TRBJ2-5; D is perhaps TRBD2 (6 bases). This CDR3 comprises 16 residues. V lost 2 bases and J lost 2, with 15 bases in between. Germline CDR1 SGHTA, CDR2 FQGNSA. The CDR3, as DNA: TGTGCCAGCAGCTTACATTTGGCGGGGCATCAAGAGACCCAGTACTTC. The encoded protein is CASSLHLAGHQETQYF.

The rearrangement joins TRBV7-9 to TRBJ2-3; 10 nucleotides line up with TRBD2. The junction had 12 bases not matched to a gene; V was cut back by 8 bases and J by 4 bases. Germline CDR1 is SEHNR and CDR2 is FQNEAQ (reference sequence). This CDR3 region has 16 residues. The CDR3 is CASFIVSSGGADTQYF. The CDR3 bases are TGTGCCAGCTTCATCGTATCTAGCGGGGGCGCAGATACGCAGTATTTT.

CDR3 protein: CASSLSYPGGTQYF. The CDR3 DNA is TGTGCCAGCAGCTTAAGTTATCCAGGGGGGACCCAGTACTTC. V is TRBV11-2 and J is TRBJ2-5; 7 bases are shared with TRBD1. Germline V gene sequence: CDR1 SGHAT, CDR2 FQNNGV. The trim removed 2 bases at V and 7 bases at J, leaving 7 bases unmatched. The length of the CDR3 is 14 residues.

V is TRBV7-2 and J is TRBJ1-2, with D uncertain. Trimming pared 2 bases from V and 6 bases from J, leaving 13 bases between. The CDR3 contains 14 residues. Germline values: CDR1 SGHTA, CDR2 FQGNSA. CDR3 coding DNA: TGTGCCAGCAGCTTATGGGCGTCCGGGGATGGCTACACCTTC. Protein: CASSLWASGDGYTF.

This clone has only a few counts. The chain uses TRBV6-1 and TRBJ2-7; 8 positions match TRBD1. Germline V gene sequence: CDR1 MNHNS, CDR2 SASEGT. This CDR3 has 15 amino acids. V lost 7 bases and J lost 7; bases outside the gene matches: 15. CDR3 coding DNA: TGTGCCAGCAATTTCAGACAGGGGACCAGGAGAGAGCAGTACTTC. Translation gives CASNFRQGTRREQYF.

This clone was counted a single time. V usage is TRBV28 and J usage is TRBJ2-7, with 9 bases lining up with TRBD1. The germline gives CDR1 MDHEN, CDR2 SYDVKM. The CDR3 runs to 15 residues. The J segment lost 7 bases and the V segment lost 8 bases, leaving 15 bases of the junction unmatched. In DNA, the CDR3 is TGTGCCAGCCGGGGACAGGGCCAACCCGGGGAAGAGCAGTACTTC. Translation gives CASRGQGQPGEEQYF. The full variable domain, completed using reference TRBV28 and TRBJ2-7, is DVKVTQSSRYLVKRTGEKVFLECVQDMDHENMFWYRQDPGLGLRLIYFSYDVKMKEKGDIPEGYSVSREKKERFSLILESASTNQTSMYLCASRGQGQPGEEQYFGPGTRLTVT.

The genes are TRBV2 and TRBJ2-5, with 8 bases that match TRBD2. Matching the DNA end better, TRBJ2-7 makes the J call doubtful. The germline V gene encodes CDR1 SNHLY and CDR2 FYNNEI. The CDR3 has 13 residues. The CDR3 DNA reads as TGTGCCAGCAGTGGGGAGCGGGAGTTCGAGCAGTACTTC. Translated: CASSGEREFEQYF.

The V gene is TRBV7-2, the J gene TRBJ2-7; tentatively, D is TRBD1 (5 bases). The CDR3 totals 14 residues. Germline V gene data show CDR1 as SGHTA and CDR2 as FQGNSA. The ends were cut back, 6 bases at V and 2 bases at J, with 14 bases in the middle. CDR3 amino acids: CASSSQGVAYEQYF. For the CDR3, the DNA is TGTGCCAGCAGTTCGCAGGGCGTAGCCTACGAGCAGTACTTC.

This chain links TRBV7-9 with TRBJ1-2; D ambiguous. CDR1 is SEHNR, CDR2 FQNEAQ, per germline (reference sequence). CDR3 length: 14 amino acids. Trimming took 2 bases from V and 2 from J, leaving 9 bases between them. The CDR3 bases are TGTGCCAGCAGCTTACAGGCGGGGAACTATGGCTACACCTTC. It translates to CASSLQAGNYGYTF.

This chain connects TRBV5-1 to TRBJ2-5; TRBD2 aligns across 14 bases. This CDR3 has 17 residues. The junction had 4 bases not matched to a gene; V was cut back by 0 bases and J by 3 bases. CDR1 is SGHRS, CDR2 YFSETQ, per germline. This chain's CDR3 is CASSLGPGLAGEETQYF. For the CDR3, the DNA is TGCGCCAGCAGCTTGGGCCCGGGACTAGCGGGGGAAGAGACCCAGTACTTC.

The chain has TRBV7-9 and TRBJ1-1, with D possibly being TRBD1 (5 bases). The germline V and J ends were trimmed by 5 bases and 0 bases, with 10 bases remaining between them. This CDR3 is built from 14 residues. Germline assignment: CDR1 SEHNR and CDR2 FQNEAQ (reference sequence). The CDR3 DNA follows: TGTGCCAGCAGCACAGGATCTTTGAACACTGAAGCTTTCTTT. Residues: CASSTGSLNTEAFF.

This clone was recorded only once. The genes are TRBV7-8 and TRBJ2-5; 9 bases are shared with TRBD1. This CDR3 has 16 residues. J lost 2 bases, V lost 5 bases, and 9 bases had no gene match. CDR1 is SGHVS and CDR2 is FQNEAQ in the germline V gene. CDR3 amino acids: CASSPGQGRRQETQYF. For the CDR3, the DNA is TGTGCCAGCAGCCCTGGACAGGGGAGGCGTCAAGAGACCCAGTACTTC.

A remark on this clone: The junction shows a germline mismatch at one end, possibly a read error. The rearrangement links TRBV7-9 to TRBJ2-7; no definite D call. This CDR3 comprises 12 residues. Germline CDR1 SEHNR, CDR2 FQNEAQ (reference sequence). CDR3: CSSSSVSYEQYF. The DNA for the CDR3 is TGTTCCAGCAGCTCCGTCAGCTACGAGCAGTACTTC.

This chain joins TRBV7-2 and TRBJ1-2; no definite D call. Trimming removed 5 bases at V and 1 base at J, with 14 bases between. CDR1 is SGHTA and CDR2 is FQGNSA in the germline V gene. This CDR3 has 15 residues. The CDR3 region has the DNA TGTGCCAGCAGCGGCAGTCCCCGCAGTAACTATGGCTACACCTTC. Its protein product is CASSGSPRSNYGYTF.

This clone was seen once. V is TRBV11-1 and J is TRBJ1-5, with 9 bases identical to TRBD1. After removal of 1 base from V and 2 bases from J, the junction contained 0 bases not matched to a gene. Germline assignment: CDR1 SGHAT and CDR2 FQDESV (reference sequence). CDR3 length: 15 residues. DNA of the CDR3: TGTGCCAGCAGCTTAGGGACAGGGGGCAATCAGCCCCAGCATTTT. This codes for CASSLGTGGNQPQHF.

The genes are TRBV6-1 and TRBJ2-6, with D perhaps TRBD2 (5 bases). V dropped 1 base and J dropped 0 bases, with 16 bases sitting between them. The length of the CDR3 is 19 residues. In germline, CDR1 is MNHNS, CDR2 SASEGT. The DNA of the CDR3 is TGTGCCAGCAGTGAAGGAGGGAATTCCTGGAGCTCTGGGGCCAACGTCCTGACTTTC. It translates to CASSEGGNSWSSGANVLTF.

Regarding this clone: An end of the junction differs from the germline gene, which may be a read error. The CDR3 nucleotides read TGTGCTAGTGGCTTGGGTGGCGGGAGGGCCTACAATGAGCAGTTCTTC. Protein product: CASGLGGGRAYNEQFF. This chain joins TRBV12-5 and TRBJ2-1, with 9 bases that match TRBD2. The germline CDR1 and CDR2 sequences are LGHNT and FRNRAP. This CDR3 comprises 16 residues.

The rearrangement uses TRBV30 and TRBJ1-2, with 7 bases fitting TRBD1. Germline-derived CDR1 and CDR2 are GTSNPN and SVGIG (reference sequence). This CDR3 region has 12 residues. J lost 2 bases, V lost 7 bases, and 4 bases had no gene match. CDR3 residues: CAYAGGNYGYTF. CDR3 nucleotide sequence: TGTGCCTACGCAGGGGGAAACTATGGCTACACCTTC.

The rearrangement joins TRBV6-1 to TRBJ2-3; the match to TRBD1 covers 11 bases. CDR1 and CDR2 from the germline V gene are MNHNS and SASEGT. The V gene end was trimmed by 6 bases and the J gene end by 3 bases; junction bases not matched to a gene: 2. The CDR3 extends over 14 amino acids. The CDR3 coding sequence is TGTGCCAGCAGGGACAGGGGGCGGACAGATACGCAGTATTTT. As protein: CASRDRGRTDTQYF.

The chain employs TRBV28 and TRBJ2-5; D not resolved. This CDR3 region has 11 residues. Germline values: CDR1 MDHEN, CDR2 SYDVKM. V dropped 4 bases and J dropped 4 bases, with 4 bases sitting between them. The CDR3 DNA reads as TGTGCCAGCAGTTCCCTAGAGACCCAGTACTTC. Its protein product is CASSSLETQYF.